This T cell receptor beta chain comes out of a study of brain T cells in children with intractable seizures. The CDR3 covers 10 residues. In germline, CDR1 is SQVTM, CDR2 ANQGSEA. V was trimmed by 3 bases and J by 10 bases, leaving 7 bases between them. A note on this clone: Its cognate antigen is unknown.

Whole-study findings and limits: Only CDR3 sequence similarity suggested viral specificity, without known HCMV serostatus.

Sequencing was performed with immunoSEQ multiplex PCR; in TCRdb, only in-frame clones are kept and a portion is missing. The sample includes about 41,000 clones, 75% to 95% seen only once; the top ten take roughly 6.3%. The sequenced cases were selected for having the highest brain T cell transcript signatures. At least one anti-epileptic drug was given before surgery. The material sequenced was peripheral blood, taken at surgery. This receptor was taken from a girl aged 2 to 9 with tuberous sclerosis and intractable seizures. This chain joins TRBV29-1 and TRBJ2-1; D is uncertain. The CDR3 protein is CSVDGMEQFF. CDR3 DNA: TGCAGCGTTGATGGCATGGAGCAGTTCTTC.